This record looks at one T cell receptor beta chain sequence and its context. Its antigen is unknown. The entry originates in a study of T cells in tumors after PD-1 blockade. At the level of the study: Each patient got pembrolizumab 200 mg every 3 weeks or cemiplimab 350 mg every 2 weeks. Notes on the study in general: Only pre- versus post-treatment comparisons showed clonal replacement.

The assay was immunoSEQ multiplex PCR, and TCRdb's table has in-frame clones only and misses some. This table holds about 7,600 clones, 55% to 65% found once. Indicated time point: second of two post-therapy site-matched biopsies 2 to 3 months apart. Site-matched primary tumor biopsies were taken before and after PD-1 blockade. The TCR sequence derives from a human donor with basal cell carcinoma. The starting material was tumor tissue, obtained after anti-PD-1 treatment.

CDR3 sequence reads: CASSPLRGYDEQYF. CDR3 DNA: TGTGCCAGCAGTCCCTTGCGGGGGTACGACGAGCAGTACTTC. The chain employs TRBV27 and TRBJ2-7; TRBD2 agrees at 7 bases. Germline lookup yields CDR1 MNHEY and CDR2 SMNVEV (reference sequence). The CDR3 is made up of 14 amino acids. The ends lost 5 bases at V and 5 bases at J; junction bases unmatched: 9.